This T cell receptor (beta chain) was sequenced in a study of T cells in localized non-small cell lung cancer (dated by TCRdb to about 2020). General notes on the study: The study examined T cell repertoires in 236 patients with early-stage NSCLC and compared tumors with uninvolved tumor-adjacent lungs. The mean age of the NSCLC patients was around 65 years, with approximately 130 men and 100 to 110 women. The cohort was made up of some 240 treatment-naive NSCLC patients whose localized lung tumors had been resected. General conclusions and limits of the study: Of the top 100 tumor clones, a median of roughly 56 were detected in paired uninvolved adjacent lung; about 28 were also among that lung's top 100. Because multi-region sequencing of the tumors was not done, intratumor heterogeneity could not be ruled out. Longer overall survival was associated with higher blood T cell density, whereas shorter survival was associated with higher adjacent-lung clonality. The highest T cell clonality was observed in uninvolved tumor-adjacent lung, where clonality exceeded that of tumor, suggesting that antigenic responses were more focused in uninvolved tumor-adjacent lung. Since the design was exploratory, TCR variables were selected using unadjusted p-values with no false-discovery rate correction.

The immunoSEQ Assay was used to sequence TCR beta CDR3 regions from DNA. The study's processing was this. T cell density was computed as TCR beta template counts normalized to usable DNA estimated by amplifying housekeeping genes. Using the preseqR package, richness was estimated by extrapolating to 120,000 templates for tissue samples and 400,000 templates for PBMC samples. Clonality was defined as one minus Pielou's evenness. To identify tissue-enriched TCRs, differential abundance testing was run on productive amino-acid clonotypes with a minimum total count of 5 and an alpha of 0.1. The Jaccard Index and the Morisita Overlap Index were used to measure how much the repertoires overlapped between compartments. GLIPH grouped TCR beta CDR3s together with public tetramer-defined viral CDR3s, and a viral motif had to include at least three viral sequences and show V-gene enrichment. Sourced from immuneACCESS, this table was stored by TCRdb with only in-frame sequences that have V and J called. A share of the clones is absent; for the studies checked, an unresolved V gene accounts for under half, and the remainder has no known explanation. V and J calls and clone size are those listed in that table; D and trimming were worked out from the DNA. Recorded for this sample are 45,000 or so clones; about 85% of them occurred a single time. The top ten hold 2.5% of the sample.

At diagnosis, tumor, uninvolved tumor-adjacent lung and peripheral blood were collected and then preserved as a mix of FFPE and fresh-frozen material. For TCR repertoire profiling, the blood samples were analyzed as peripheral blood mononuclear cells. As to this clone: Its antigen is still unknown. It has no much larger one-base neighbor in the sample; base qualities were not kept.

The input for sequencing was PBMCs, taken before any cancer treatment. The source is a man between 40 and 69 years old with stage II lung adenocarcinoma.

The CDR3 amino acid sequence is: CASSRLRDRVFHEQYV. Here is the DNA: TGCGCCAGCAGCAGACTCCGGGACAGGGTGTTCCACGAGCAGTACGTC. The V and J genes are TRBV5-1 and TRBJ2-7; 9 bases in the junction line up with TRBD1. The junction shows trimming of 4 bases on V and 5 bases on J, and the gene matches do not reach 13 bases of it. From the germline V gene, CDR1 is SGHRS and CDR2 is YFSETQ. The cysteine opens and the valine closes a CDR3 of 16 amino acids. Kept here is only the CDR3 DNA, which spans 48 bases and is read in frame from base 1.